This T cell receptor (beta chain) was sequenced in a study of blood T cell repertoires in COVID-19 (dated by TCRdb to 2020 to 2021). General notes on the study: Samples covering the acute and convalescent phases of COVID-19 were provided by collaborators in the United States, Italy and Spain. Subjects who had been exposed to COVID-19, were actively infected with it, or had recovered from it provided the deeply sampled blood TCRbeta repertoires that made up the dataset. The samples were drawn from the first 160 participants of the ongoing ImmuneRACE study and from 950 to 1,500 subjects provided by 6 global collaborators. A de-identified subject ID, COVID-19 status, age in years and sex were almost always included in the sample metadata. The repertoires were released in a freely available public database meant as a resource for research on the immune response to SARS-CoV-2. The prospective study material was composed of cDNA or gDNA derived from T cells, B-cell-depleted T cells, or PBMCs. Where HLA class I and class II types were available, the types were taken from metadata supplied by the sample provider, not from assay-based typing.

The immunoSEQ Assay, a bias-controlled multiplex PCR, was used to amplify TCRbeta CDR3 regions from genomic DNA. The authors' pipeline ran thus. Nucleated cell counts per sample were estimated from amplification of reference gene primers within the assay. To quantify the absolute abundance of each unique TCRbeta CDR3 rearrangement, sequence reads were collapsed and filtered. Productive Simpson clonality was computed per sample as the square root of Simpson's diversity index over productive rearrangements. The immuneACCESS repertoire file appears here via TCRdb, limited to in-frame rearrangements. These files lack a portion of the clones; in checked studies, under half of the deficit traces to unresolved V genes, and the cause of the others is not known. The V and J calls and clone size are taken from that table; D and trimming were inferred from the DNA. The sample yields 75,000 to 85,000 clones; approximately 84% were counted once. In total, the top ten clones hold roughly 9.7% of the sample.

Comments on this clone: Its recognized antigen is unknown. Base qualities are missing; no much larger clone stands one base away.

The CDR3 starts with the cysteine, ends with the phenylalanine, and has 15 residues. Just CDR3 DNA is preserved here, 45 bases in frame from base 1. The study at large found these results: The amount of clinical and demographic metadata varied by source and participant and was provided uncurated.

At one collaborating source in Seattle, patients were enrolled during active infection and were followed longitudinally through the course of disease. Whole blood was collected in K2EDTA tubes by collaborating institutions according to the institutions' own protocols. For TCRbeta analysis, collaborators shipped samples in one of three forms: frozen whole blood, isolated PBMCs, or DNA extracted from either of those sample types. The clonotype was recovered from a man aged 55 to 70 with COVID-19, enrolled during active disease. The chain is made from TRBV21-1 and TRBJ2-6; the D segment call TRBD1 is taken from the table without a DNA check. TRBV21-1 is classified as a pseudogene. The sequencing sample was made of peripheral blood. In nucleotides, the sequence is TGTGCCAGCACCTACAGGGGCCCTGGGGCCAACGTCCTGACTTTC. The resulting protein is CASTYRGPGANVLTF.